This T cell receptor beta chain came from a study of CD8+ T cells in alopecia areata. cDNA prepared by RNA extraction and subsequent reverse transcription served as the template for sequencing. The data were produced by immunoSEQ multiplex PCR, yet TCRdb's version contains in-frame clones alone and is incomplete. The sample records some 180,000 clones, approximately 50% being singletons. Sample treatment: oral pan-JAK inhibitor, 5-10 mg twice daily. The junction had 14 bases not matched to a gene; V was cut back by 5 bases and J by 4 bases. The V gene's germline CDR1 is MNHEY and CDR2 SMNVEV (reference sequence). CDR3 length: 18 amino acids.

The receptor comes from a human donor with alopecia areata. The sample was CD8+ T cells sorted from blood, taken at week 52, from a patient treated with tofacitinib. This chain uses TRBV27 with TRBJ2-3; TRBD1 matches 11 bases. CDR3 region: CASSHLNSDRGLADTQYF. Written as DNA, the CDR3 is TGTGCCAGCAGTCATCTCAATTCGGACAGGGGGCTCGCAGATACGCAGTATTTT.